This section outlines one TCR beta chain sequence together with its context. Per the original data handling: How many nucleated cells were present was estimated from reference gene primer amplification. Sequencing was performed with immunoSEQ multiplex PCR; in TCRdb, only in-frame clones are kept and a portion is missing. Clonal size and the V and J genes are those of that table, whereas D and trimming came from the DNA. The repertoire holds approximately 180,000 clones, with around 80% as singletons. This sample is part of a study of blood T cell repertoires in COVID-19. The overall study: In each case, the material was cDNA or gDNA derived from T cells, B-cell-depleted T cells, or PBMCs.

Germline CDR1 MNHEY, CDR2 SVGAGI. Between the trimmed V and J ends, which lost 6 bases and 5 bases, there was a span of 16 bases. The CDR3 covers 14 residues. Participants reported their clinical history, and cohort assignment relied on those reports. What the recovered Cohort 3 donors had was two negative PCRs, clearance, or symptom resolution. The origin of this receptor is a man aged 50-60 years who had recovered from COVID-19. The genes are TRBV6-5 and TRBJ2-5, with D perhaps TRBD1 (6 bases). The sequenced sample consisted of PBMCs or T cells enriched from blood (not recorded which). The CDR3 DNA reads as TGTGCCAGCAGGACCAGGGGATTTTCTGAGACCCAGTACTTC. It encodes CASRTRGFSETQYF.